This T cell receptor (beta chain) was recovered during a study of technical replicates of blood from several donors. The table came from immunoSEQ multiplex PCR; TCRdb's copy has only in-frame clones and leaves some out. The sample has some 85,000 clones, around 94% seen once. The CDR3 is 13 residues long. Trimming shortened V by 3 bases and J by 0 bases, and 3 bases separated the two germline ends. Germline CDR1 and CDR2: LNHDA and SQIVND (reference sequence). Material: T cells isolated from PBMCs. The V and J genes are TRBV19 and TRBJ2-1; the D is unclear. This TCR was recovered from a human donor in good health. CDR3 DNA: TGTGCCAGTAGTATCAGCTCCTACAATGAGCAGTTCTTC. Its translation is CASSISSYNEQFF. The whole variable domain, remainder taken from reference TRBV19 and TRBJ2-1, is DGGITQSPKYLFRKEGQNVTLSCEQNLNHDAMYWYRQDPGQGLRLIYYSQIVNDFQKGDIAEGYSVSREKKESFPLTVTSAQKNPTAFYLCASSISSYNEQFFGPGTRLTVL.